Below are 19 T cell receptor beta chains sequenced from a single sample in a study of cytomegalovirus exposure and HLA in healthy donors. 60 Vbeta and 13 Jbeta primers were used in PCR. The table came from immunoSEQ multiplex PCR; TCRdb's copy has only in-frame clones and leaves some out. Of about 130,000 clones listed, around 80% were seen once; the top ten hold approximately 1.7%. Specimen: PBMCs. The origin of the receptors is a woman in her 40s in good health and CMV-seronegative.

Concerning this clone: An end of the junction does not agree with germline; a read error may underlie this. The sample has other DNA sequences that encode this CDR3 too. The chain links TRBV11-3 to TRBJ2-7, with a tentative D call TRBD1 (5 bases). This CDR3 is built from 13 residues. The germline gives CDR1 SGHNT, CDR2 YENEEA. CDR3 DNA: TGTGCCAGTAGCTCCCGCCCTGGGGCCGGACAGTACTTC. Protein sequence: CASSSRPGAGQYF.

This chain uses TRBV18 with TRBJ2-5; D is uncertain. Germline V gene data show CDR1 as KGHSH and CDR2 as LQKENI. CDR3 length: 11 residues. Trimming left V 3 bases short and J 4 bases short, with 3 bases between. The CDR3 here is CASSPAETQYF. The CDR3 DNA reads as TGTGCCAGCTCACCGGCAGAGACCCAGTACTTC. Using reference TRBV18 and TRBJ2-5 for the parts outside the CDR3, the full variable domain is NAGVMQNPRHLVRRRGQEARLRCSPMKGHSHVYWYRQLPEEGLKFMVYLQKENIIDESGMPKERFSAEFPKEGPSILRIQQVVRGDSAAYFCASSPAETQYFGPGTRLLVL.

This clone has a single count. The V gene is TRBV5-1, the J gene TRBJ2-5, with 14 bases fitting TRBD2. Trimming cost V 4 bases and J 1 base; bases outside gene matches: 9. CDR1 and CDR2 (germline): SGHRS, YFSETQ. There are 18 residues in the CDR3. CDR3 sequence: CASSGPGLAGGTQETQYF. CDR3 bases: TGCGCCAGCAGCGGGCCCGGACTAGCGGGAGGCACCCAAGAGACCCAGTACTTC.

This clone appeared a single time. The chain uses TRBV23-1 and TRBJ1-2, with D unresolved. TRBV23-1 is flagged as an ORF with uncertain function. The CDR3 consists of 15 residues. Trimming pared 3 bases from V and 8 bases from J, leaving 19 bases between. The CDR3 DNA sequence: TGCGCCAGCAGTCAGTGCGGGGAGAATTCGAAAGGCTACACCTTC. This translates into CASSQCGENSKGYTF.

The chain couples TRBV7-6 to TRBJ2-1; 8 positions agree with TRBD2. The V segment lost 7 bases and the J segment 4 bases; nucleotides outside the gene matches: 9. CDR1 SGHVS and CDR2 FNYEAQ come from the germline V gene. The CDR3 runs to 15 residues. CDR3 coding DNA: TGTGCCAGCACCTTGACGGGGGGGAATTACAATGAGCAGTTCTTC. Translating gives CASTLTGGNYNEQFF.

Here the CDR3 DNA reads TGTGCCAGCAGCCAAGCAGAGACAGCTAACTATGGCTACACCTTC. Protein product: CASSQAETANYGYTF. The chain uses TRBV4-2 and TRBJ1-2, with D perhaps TRBD1 (5 bases). Germline lookup yields CDR1 LGHNA and CDR2 YNFKEQ. V shed 1 base and J shed 0 bases, with 9 bases lying between them. The CDR3 contains 15 residues.

The chain uses TRBV5-4 and TRBJ2-7; 7 bases line up with TRBD1. J was trimmed by 5 bases and V by 0 bases; bases with no gene match: 8. The CDR3 extends over 15 amino acids. CDR1 is SGHNT and CDR2 is YYREEE in the germline V gene (reference sequence). For the CDR3, the DNA is TGTGCCAGCAGCTTGGCTGACAGGGTGTGGGACGAGCAGTACTTC. Translating gives CASSLADRVWDEQYF.

The gene calls are TRBV7-9 and TRBJ2-5; 10 bases map to TRBD1. V was pared by 3 bases and J by 4 bases, with 5 bases of the junction left unmatched. The germline V gene encodes CDR1 SEHNR and CDR2 FQNEAQ (reference sequence). The CDR3 extends over 15 amino acids. In DNA, the CDR3 is TGTGCCAGCAGCTTCGGACAGGGGGTAACAGAGACCCAGTACTTC. Amino acid sequence: CASSFGQGVTETQYF.

About this clone itself: Since a much larger clone is just one base distant, this may be a read error. The chain employs TRBV6-5 and TRBJ1-2; TRBD1 might be the D (6 bases). Germline CDR1 and CDR2: MNHEY and SVGAGI. This CDR3 comprises 12 residues. V was clipped by 5 bases and J by 12 bases, with 16 bases between them. CDR3 region: CASSNGQRGHTF. The DNA of the CDR3 is TGTGCCAGCAGTAACGGACAGCGAGGCCACACCTTC.

The chain uses TRBV9 and TRBJ2-7; 7 bases line up with TRBD1. The CDR3 contains 16 residues. V was clipped by 1 base and J by 1 base; unmatched bases: 8. In germline, CDR1 is SGDLS, CDR2 YYNGEE. The CDR3 loop is CASSVTGDTNSYEQYF. DNA of the CDR3: TGTGCCAGCAGCGTAACAGGGGACACAAATTCCTACGAGCAGTACTTC.

This clone showed up just a few times. The chain recombines TRBV18 with TRBJ2-5, with D possibly TRBD2 on 6 matching bases. Trimming took off 3 bases at V and 0 bases at J, with 17 bases between the two ends. Germline-derived CDR1 and CDR2 are KGHSH and LQKENI. The CDR3 loop spans 17 amino acids. The CDR3 sequence is CASSPRDPLTYQETQYF. The CDR3 bases are TGTGCCAGCTCACCGCGGGACCCACTCACATACCAAGAGACCCAGTACTTC.

On this clone itself: Other DNA sequences in the same sample also yield this CDR3. This chain links TRBV18 with TRBJ2-5; tentative D call: TRBD2 (5 bases). The V gene lost 2 bases and the J gene lost 5 bases, with 6 bases spanning the gap. In germline, CDR1 is KGHSH, CDR2 LQKENI. The CDR3 runs 12 residues. CDR3: CASSPRGETQYF. DNA of the CDR3: TGTGCCAGCTCACCAAGAGGGGAGACCCAGTACTTC.

A single count supports this clone. The rearrangement joins TRBV29-1 to TRBJ1-2; 10 nucleotides align to TRBD1. Trimming cost V 7 bases and J 3 bases; bases outside gene matches: 5. Looked up from germline, CDR1 is SQVTM and CDR2 is ANQGSEA. CDR3 length: 13 residues. The CDR3 is CSAPTGGHYGYTF. Written as DNA, the CDR3 is TGCAGCGCCCCGACAGGGGGCCACTATGGCTACACCTTC.

The J gene is TRBJ1-3, the V gene TRBV19; weak D call: TRBD1 (5 bases). Germline loops: CDR1 LNHDA, CDR2 SQIVND (reference sequence). The CDR3 has 23 residues. The V gene lost 6 bases and the J gene lost 0 bases, with 36 bases spanning the gap. CDR3 in DNA: TGTGCCAGTAGATGGGGGGGGTCAGGAGGTCATATCACCGACTTTTACTCTGGAAACACCATATATTTT. Translating it yields CASRWGGSGGHITDFYSGNTIYF. Full variable domain (remainder filled in from reference TRBV19 and TRBJ1-3): DGGITQSPKYLFRKEGQNVTLSCEQNLNHDAMYWYRQDPGQGLRLIYYSQIVNDFQKGDIAEGYSVSREKKESFPLTVTSAQKNPTAFYLCASRWGGSGGHITDFYSGNTIYFGEGSWLTVV.

V usage is TRBV27 and J usage is TRBJ2-1; 11 nucleotides align to TRBD2. This CDR3 region has 19 residues. With V trimmed by 7 bases and J by 0 bases, 14 bases remained unmatched. The germline CDR1 and CDR2 sequences are MNHEY and SMNVEV (reference sequence). The CDR3 bases are TGTGCCAGCAATTTTTTAGGGACTAGCGGAACGAGCTCCTACAATGAGCAGTTCTTC. Its protein is CASNFLGTSGTSSYNEQFF.

This clone showed up just once. This chain links TRBV27 with TRBJ1-1; D is possibly TRBD1 (5 bases). Germline loops: CDR1 MNHEY, CDR2 SMNVEV (reference sequence). This CDR3 spans 16 amino acids. Trimming pared 6 bases from V and 1 base from J, leaving 18 bases between. The CDR3 region has the DNA TGTGCCAGCAGGACCCCTGCGGGACTAGAGAACACTGAAGCTTTCTTT. It yields the protein CASRTPAGLENTEAFF.

The CDR3 nucleotides read TGTGCCAGTAGTATAAGCCAGGGGCGGAATGAGCAGTTCTTC. It encodes CASSISQGRNEQFF. V is TRBV19 and J is TRBJ2-1; tentative D call: TRBD1 (6 bases). V lost 2 bases, J lost 7 bases, and 12 bases lay in between. Germline V lookup: CDR1 LNHDA, CDR2 SQIVND (reference sequence). The CDR3 sequence is 14 residues long.

Remarks on this clone: Relative to the germline gene, one junction end is altered; a read error may explain this. The chain recombines TRBV18 with TRBJ1-5, with 7 nucleotides matching TRBD1. The CDR3 loop spans 14 amino acids. CDR1 KGHSH and CDR2 LQKENI come from the germline V gene. The CDR3 DNA reads TGTGCCAGCTCACCACAGGGGGCGAATCGGCCCCAGCATTTT. Protein: CASSPQGANRPQHF.

This clone was seen just once. The chain joins TRBV5-1 to TRBJ1-1; 7 bases align to TRBD1. The CDR3 has 14 residues. In germline, CDR1 is SGHRS, CDR2 YFSETQ. V shed 4 bases, J shed 1 base, and the junction held 4 bases outside the gene matches. As DNA, the CDR3 is TGCGCCAGCAGCGAGGGGGCCTCGAACACTGAAGCTTTCTTT. This gives the protein CASSEGASNTEAFF.